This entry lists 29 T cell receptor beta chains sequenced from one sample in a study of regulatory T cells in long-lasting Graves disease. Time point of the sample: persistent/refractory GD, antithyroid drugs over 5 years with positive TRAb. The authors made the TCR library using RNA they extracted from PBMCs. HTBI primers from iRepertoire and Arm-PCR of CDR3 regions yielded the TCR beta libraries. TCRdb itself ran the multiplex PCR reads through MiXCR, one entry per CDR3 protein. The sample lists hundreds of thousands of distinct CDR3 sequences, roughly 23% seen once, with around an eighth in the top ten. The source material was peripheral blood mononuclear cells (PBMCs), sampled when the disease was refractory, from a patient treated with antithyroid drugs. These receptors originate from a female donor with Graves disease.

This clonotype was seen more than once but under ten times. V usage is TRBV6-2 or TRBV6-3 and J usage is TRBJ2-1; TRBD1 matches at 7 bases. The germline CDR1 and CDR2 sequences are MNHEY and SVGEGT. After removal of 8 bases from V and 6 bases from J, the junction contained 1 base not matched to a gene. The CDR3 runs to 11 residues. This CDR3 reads CASGQVNEQFF. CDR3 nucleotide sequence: TGTGCCAGCGGACAGGTCAATGAGCAGTTCTTC.

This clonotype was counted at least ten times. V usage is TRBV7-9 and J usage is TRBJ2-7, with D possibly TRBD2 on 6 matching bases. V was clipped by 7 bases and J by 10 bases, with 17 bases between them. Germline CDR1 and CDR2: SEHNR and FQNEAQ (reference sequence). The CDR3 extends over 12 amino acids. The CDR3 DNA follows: TGTGCCAGCATCGGGGACTCCTTGGTCCAGTACTTC. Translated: CASIGDSLVQYF.

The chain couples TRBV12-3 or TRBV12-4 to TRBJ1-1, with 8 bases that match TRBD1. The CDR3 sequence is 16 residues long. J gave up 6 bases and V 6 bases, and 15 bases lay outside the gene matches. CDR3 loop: CASSQVDVQGAPEAFF. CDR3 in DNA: TGTGCCAGCAGCCAGGTAGACGTTCAGGGGGCCCCTGAAGCTTTCTTT.

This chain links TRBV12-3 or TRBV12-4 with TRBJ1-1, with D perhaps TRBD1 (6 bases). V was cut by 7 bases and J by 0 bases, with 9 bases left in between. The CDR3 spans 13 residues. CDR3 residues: CASNTGLNTEAFF. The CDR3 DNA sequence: TGTGCCAGCAACACAGGGTTGAACACTGAAGCTTTCTTT.

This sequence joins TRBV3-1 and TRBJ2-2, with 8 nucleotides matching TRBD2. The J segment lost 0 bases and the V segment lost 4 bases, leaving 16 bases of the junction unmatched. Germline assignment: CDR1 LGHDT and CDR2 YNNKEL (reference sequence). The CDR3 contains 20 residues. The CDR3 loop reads CASSPRSLAGEIANTGELFF. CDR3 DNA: TGTGCCAGCAGCCCCCGGTCCCTAGCGGGTGAAATCGCGAACACCGGGGAGCTGTTTTTT.

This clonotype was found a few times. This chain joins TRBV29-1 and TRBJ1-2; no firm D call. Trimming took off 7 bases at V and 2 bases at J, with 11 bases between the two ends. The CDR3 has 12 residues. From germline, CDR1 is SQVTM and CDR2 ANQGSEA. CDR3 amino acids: CSAVRGNYGYTF. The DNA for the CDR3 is TGCAGCGCCGTAAGAGGGAACTATGGCTACACCTTC.

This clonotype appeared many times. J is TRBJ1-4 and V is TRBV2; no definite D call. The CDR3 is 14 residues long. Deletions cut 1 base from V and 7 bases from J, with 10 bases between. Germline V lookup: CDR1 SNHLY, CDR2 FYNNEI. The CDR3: CASSEGLEGEKLFF. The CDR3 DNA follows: TGTGCCAGCAGTGAAGGTCTCGAAGGTGAAAAACTGTTTTTT.

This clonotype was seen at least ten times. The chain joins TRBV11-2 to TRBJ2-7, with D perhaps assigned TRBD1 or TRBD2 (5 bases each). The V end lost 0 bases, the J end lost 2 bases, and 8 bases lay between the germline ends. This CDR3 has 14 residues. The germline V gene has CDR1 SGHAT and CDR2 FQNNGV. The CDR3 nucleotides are TGTGCCAGCAGCTTAGAGGGGGTCCCCTACGAGCAGTACTTC. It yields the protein CASSLEGVPYEQYF.

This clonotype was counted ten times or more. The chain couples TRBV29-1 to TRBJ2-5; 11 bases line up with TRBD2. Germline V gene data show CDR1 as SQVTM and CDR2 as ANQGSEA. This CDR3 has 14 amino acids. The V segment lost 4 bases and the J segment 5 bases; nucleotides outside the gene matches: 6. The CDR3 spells CSVGTSGSGETQYF. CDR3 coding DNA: TGCAGCGTTGGAACTAGCGGGAGCGGGGAGACCCAGTACTTC.

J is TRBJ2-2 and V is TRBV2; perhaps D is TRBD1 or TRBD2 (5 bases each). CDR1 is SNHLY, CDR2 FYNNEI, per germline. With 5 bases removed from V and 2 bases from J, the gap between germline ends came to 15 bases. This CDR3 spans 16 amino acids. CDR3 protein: CASSPAGTHNTGELFF. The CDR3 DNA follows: TGTGCCAGCAGTCCCGCCGGGACCCATAACACCGGGGAGCTGTTTTTT.

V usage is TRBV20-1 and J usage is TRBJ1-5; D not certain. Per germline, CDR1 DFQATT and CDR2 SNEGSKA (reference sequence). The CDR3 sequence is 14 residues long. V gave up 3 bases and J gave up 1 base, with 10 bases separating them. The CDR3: CSARGSFSNQPQHF. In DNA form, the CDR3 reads TGCAGTGCTAGGGGGAGTTTCAGCAATCAGCCCCAGCATTTT.

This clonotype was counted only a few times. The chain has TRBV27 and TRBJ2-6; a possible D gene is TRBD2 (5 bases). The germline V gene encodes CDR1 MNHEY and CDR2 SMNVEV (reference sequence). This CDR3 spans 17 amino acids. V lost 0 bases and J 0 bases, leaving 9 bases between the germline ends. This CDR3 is CASSLSRVTSGANVLTF. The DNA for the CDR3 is TGTGCCAGCAGTTTATCGCGGGTTACCTCTGGGGCCAACGTCCTGACTTTC. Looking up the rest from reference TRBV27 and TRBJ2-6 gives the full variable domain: EAQVTQNPRYLITVTGKKLTVTCSQNMNHEYMSWYRQDPGLGLRQIYYSMNVEVTDKGDVPEGYKVSRKEKRNFPLILESPSPNQTSLYFCASSLSRVTSGANVLTFGAGSRLTVL.

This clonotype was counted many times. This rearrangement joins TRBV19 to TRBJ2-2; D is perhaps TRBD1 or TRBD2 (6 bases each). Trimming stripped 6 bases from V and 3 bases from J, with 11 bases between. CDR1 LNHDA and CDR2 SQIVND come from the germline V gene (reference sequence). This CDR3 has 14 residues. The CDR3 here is CASRRDMYTGELFF. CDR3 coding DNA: TGTGCCAGTAGGCGGGACATGTACACCGGGGAGCTGTTTTTT.

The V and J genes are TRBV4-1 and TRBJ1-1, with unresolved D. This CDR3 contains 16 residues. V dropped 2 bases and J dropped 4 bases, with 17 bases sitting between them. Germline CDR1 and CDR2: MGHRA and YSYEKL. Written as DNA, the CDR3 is TGCGCCAGCAGCCAACCGCGCCGGGGAGGTGGCACTGAAGCTTTCTTT. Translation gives CASSQPRRGGGTEAFF.

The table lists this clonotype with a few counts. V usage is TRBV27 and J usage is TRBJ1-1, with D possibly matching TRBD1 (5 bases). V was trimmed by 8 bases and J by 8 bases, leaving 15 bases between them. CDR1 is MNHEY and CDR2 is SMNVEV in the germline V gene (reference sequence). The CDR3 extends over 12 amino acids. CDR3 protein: CASQRTSGEAFF. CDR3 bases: TGTGCCAGCCAAAGGACAAGTGGAGAAGCTTTCTTT.

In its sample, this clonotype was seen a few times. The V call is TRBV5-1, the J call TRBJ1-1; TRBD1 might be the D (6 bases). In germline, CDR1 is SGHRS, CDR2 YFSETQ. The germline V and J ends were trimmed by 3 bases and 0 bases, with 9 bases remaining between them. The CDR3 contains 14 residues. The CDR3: CASSSDSLNTEAFF. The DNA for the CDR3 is TGCGCCAGCAGCTCGGACAGCTTGAACACTGAAGCTTTCTTT.

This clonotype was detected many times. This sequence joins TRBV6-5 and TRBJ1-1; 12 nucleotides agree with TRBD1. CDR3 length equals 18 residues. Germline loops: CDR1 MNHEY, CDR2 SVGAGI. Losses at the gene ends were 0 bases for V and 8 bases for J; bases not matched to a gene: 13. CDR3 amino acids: CASSYSINPGQGADEAFF. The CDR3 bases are TGTGCCAGCAGTTACTCGATTAACCCGGGACAGGGGGCGGACGAAGCTTTCTTT.

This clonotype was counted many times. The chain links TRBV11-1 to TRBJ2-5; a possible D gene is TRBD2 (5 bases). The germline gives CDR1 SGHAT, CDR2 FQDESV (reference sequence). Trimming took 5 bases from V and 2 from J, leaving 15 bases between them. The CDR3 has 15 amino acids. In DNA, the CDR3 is TGTGCCAGCAGCCCTGGACTGGCGCGTCAAGAGACCCAGTACTTC. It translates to CASSPGLARQETQYF. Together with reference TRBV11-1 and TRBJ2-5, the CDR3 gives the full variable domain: EAEVAQSPRYKITEKSQAVAFWCDPISGHATLYWYRQILGQGPELLVQFQDESVVDDSQLPKDRFSAERLKGVDSTLKIQPAELGDSAMYLCASSPGLARQETQYFGPGTRLLVL.

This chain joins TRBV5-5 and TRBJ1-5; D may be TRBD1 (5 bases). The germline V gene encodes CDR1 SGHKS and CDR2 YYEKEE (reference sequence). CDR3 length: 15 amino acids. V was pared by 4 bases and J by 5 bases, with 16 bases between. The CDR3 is CASSVSGTFDQPQHF. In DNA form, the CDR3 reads TGTGCCAGCAGCGTCTCCGGGACTTTCGATCAGCCCCAGCATTTT. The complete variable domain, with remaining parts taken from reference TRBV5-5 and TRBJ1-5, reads DAGVTQSPTHLIKTRGQQVTLRCSPISGHKSVSWYQQVLGQGPQFIFQYYEKEERGRGNFPDRFSARQFPNYSSELNVNALLLGDSALYLCASSVSGTFDQPQHFGDGTRLSIL.

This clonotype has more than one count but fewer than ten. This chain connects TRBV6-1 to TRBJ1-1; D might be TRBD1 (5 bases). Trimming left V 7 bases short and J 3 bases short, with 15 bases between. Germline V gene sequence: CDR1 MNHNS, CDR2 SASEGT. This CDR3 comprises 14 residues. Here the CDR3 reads CASTLQGRYTEAFF. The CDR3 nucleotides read TGTGCCAGCACCCTGCAGGGAAGGTACACTGAAGCTTTCTTT.

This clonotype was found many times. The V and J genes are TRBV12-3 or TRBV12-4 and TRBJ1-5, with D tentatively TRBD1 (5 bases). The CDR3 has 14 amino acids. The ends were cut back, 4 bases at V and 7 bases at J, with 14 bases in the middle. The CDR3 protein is CASSYGALRQPQHF. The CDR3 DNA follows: TGTGCCAGCAGTTACGGGGCCCTCCGCCAGCCCCAGCATTTT.

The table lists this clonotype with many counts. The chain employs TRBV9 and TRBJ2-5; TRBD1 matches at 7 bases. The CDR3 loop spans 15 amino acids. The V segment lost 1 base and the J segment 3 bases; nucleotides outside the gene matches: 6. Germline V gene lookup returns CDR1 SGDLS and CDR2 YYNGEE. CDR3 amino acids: CASSVSPGTEETQYF. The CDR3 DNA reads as TGTGCCAGCAGCGTATCGCCCGGGACAGAAGAGACCCAGTACTTC.

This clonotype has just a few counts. The CDR3, as DNA: TGCAGTGCTCGACTAGCGGGAGACACCGGGGAGCTGTTTTTT. Translated, it gives CSARLAGDTGELFF. The chain recombines TRBV20-1 with TRBJ2-2; the match to TRBD2 covers 12 bases. This CDR3 has 14 residues. In germline, CDR1 is DFQATT, CDR2 SNEGSKA (reference sequence). The V and J ends lost 5 bases and 3 bases, in that order; junction bases with no gene match: 1.

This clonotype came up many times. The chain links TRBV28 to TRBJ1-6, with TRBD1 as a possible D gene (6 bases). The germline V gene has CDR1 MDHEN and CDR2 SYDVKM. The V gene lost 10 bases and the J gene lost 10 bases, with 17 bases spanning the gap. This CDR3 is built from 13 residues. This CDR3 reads CATLSRGRSPLHF. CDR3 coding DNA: TGTGCCACGCTTTCCCGGGGGCGGTCACCCCTCCACTTT.

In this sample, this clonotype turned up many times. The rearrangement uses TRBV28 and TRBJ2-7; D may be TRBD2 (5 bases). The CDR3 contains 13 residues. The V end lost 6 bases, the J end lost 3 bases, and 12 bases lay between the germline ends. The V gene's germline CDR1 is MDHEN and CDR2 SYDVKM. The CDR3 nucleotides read TGTGCCAGCAGCTATCGGGGTTTCTACGAGCAGTACTTC. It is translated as CASSYRGFYEQYF.

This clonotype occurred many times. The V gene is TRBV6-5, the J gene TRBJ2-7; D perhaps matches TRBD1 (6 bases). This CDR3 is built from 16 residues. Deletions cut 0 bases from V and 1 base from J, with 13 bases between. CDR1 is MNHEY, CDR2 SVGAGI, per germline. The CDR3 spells CASSYSWGQGSYEQYF. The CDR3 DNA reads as TGTGCCAGCAGTTACTCCTGGGGGCAGGGTTCCTACGAGCAGTACTTC.

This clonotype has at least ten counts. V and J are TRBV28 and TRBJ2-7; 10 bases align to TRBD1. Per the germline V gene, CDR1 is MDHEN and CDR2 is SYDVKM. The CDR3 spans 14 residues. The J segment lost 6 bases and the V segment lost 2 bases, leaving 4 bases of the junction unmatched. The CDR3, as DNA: TGTGCCAGCAGTTTACTGGACAGGGGGGCCGAGCAGTACTTC. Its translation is CASSLLDRGAEQYF.

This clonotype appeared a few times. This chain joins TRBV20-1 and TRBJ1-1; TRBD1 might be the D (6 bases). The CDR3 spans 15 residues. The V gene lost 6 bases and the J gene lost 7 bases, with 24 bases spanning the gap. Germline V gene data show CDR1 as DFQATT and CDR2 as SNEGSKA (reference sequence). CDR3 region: CSANPTQPRGGEAFF. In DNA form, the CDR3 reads TGCAGTGCCAACCCCACCCAGCCCAGGGGAGGTGAAGCTTTCTTT.

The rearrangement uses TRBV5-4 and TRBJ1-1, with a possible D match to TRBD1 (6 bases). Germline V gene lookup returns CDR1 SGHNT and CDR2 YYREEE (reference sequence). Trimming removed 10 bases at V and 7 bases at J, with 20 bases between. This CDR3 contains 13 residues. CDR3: CASRDNSGDEAFF. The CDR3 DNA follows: TGTGCCTCCCGGGACAACTCCGGGGATGAAGCTTTCTTT. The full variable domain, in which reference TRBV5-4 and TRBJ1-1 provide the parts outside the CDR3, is ETGVTQSPTHLIKTRGQQVTLRCSSQSGHNTVSWYQQALGQGPQFIFQYYREEENGRGNFPPRFSGLQFPNYSSELNVNALELDDSALYLCASRDNSGDEAFFGQGTRLTVV.